Listed below are T cell receptor beta chains from one sample, sequenced in a study of T cell responses to AZD1222 COVID-19 vaccine. Clones were read by immunoSEQ multiplex PCR, and TCRdb kept only the in-frame ones, dropping some. The sample contains approximately 100,000 clones, about 86% of which appear only once. The material was peripheral blood, obtained on day 0 of AZD1222 vaccination. All receptors come from an adult in good health. Each CDR3 is given without its conserved first and last residue. The listing skips clone size in some rows; elsewhere it reads once, few, many or a size class.

V	length	size	J	CDR3
TRBV28	9	NA	TRBJ2-7	ASSLVNEQY
TRBV27	13	NA	TRBJ1-2	ASSLNAGRGQGYT
TRBV9	13	NA	TRBJ2-1	ASSADRGSYNEQF
TRBV28	13	NA	TRBJ1-3	ASSSEGGIGNTIY
TRBV5-4	11	NA	TRBJ1-1	ASSLKGATEAF
TRBV29-1	11	NA	TRBJ1-2	SVGRQITGGYT
TRBV12-3/TRBV12-4	11	NA	TRBJ1-2	ASSWGTVKGYT
TRBV18	13	NA	TRBJ2-5	ASSSTSAVQETQY
TRBV27	12	NA	TRBJ1-2	ASSPRSLNYGYT
TRBV6-5	9	NA	TRBJ2-2	ASSLAGELF
TRBV29-1	11	NA	TRBJ2-1	SVVLGFRNEQF
TRBV6-5	13	NA	TRBJ1-1	ASSYSPDWDTEAF
TRBV19	11	NA	TRBJ2-2	ASSKERAWELF
TRBV5-5	13	NA	TRBJ1-3	ASSLGPGSGNTIY
TRBV5-4	10	NA	TRBJ1-2	ASSYQSLGYT
TRBV5-5	13	NA	TRBJ1-4	ASSFAVGALEKLF
TRBV24-1	11	NA	TRBJ2-1	ATGTSVLNEQF
TRBV5-1	13	few	TRBJ2-7	ASSLEPGYFDEQY
TRBV7-9	12	NA	TRBJ1-2	ASSLVLGESGYT
TRBV7-8	12	NA	TRBJ1-1	ASSSRTLSSPAF
TRBV7-2	11	NA	TRBJ2-2	ASSHNSQGELF
TRBV9	13	NA	TRBJ1-3	ASSVQGRSGNTIY